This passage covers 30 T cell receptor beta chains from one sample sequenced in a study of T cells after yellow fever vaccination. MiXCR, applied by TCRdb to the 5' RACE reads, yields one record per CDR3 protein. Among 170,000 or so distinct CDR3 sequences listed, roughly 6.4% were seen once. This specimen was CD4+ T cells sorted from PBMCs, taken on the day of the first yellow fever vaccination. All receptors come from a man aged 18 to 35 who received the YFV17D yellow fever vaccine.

The CDR3 DNA reads as TGTGCCAGCAGCTTGGGACAGGGGTACGGAAACACCATATATTTT. This codes for CASSLGQGYGNTIYF. V and J are TRBV7-9 and TRBJ1-3; 10 positions agree with TRBD1. The germline gives CDR1 SEHNR, CDR2 FQNEAQ (reference sequence). The V segment lost 3 bases and the J segment 4 bases; nucleotides outside the gene matches: 3. CDR3 length: 15 residues.

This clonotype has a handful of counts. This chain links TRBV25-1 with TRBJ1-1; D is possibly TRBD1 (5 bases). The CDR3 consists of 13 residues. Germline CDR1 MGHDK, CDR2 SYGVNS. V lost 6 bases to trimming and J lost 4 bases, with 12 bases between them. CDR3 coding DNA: TGTGCCAGCAGAGGGGAAGGGGCCACTGAAGCTTTCTTT. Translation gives CASRGEGATEAFF.

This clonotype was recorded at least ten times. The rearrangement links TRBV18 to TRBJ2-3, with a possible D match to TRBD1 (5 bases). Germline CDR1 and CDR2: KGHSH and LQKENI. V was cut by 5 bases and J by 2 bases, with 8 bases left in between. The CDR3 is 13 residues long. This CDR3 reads CASSTTDTDTQYF. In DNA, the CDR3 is TGTGCCAGCTCAACGACAGACACAGATACGCAGTATTTT.

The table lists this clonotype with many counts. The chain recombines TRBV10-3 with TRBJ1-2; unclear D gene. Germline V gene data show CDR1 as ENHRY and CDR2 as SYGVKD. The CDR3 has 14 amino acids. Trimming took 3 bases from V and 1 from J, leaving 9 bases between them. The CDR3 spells CAISDAQSNYGYTF. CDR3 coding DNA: TGTGCCATCAGTGATGCCCAGAGTAACTATGGCTACACCTTC.

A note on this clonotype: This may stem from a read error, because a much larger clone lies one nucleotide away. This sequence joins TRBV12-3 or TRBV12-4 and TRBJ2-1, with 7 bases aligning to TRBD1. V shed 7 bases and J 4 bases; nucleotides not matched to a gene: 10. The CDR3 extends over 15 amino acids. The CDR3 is CASTVPGQTYNEQFF. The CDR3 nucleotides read TGTGCCAGCACCGTACCGGGACAGACTTACAATGAGCAGTTCTTC.

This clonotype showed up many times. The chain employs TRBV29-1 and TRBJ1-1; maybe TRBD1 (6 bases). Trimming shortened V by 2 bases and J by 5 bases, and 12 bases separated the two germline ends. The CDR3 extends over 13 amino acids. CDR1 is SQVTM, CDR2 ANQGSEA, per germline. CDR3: CSVERGARTEAFF. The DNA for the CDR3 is TGCAGCGTTGAACGGGGGGCGAGAACTGAAGCTTTCTTT. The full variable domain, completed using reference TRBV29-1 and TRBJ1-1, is SAVISQKPSRDICQRGTSLTIQCQVDSQVTMMFWYRQQPGQSLTLIATANQGSEATYESGFVIDKFPISRPNLTFSTLTVSNMSPEDSSIYLCSVERGARTEAFFGQGTRLTVV.

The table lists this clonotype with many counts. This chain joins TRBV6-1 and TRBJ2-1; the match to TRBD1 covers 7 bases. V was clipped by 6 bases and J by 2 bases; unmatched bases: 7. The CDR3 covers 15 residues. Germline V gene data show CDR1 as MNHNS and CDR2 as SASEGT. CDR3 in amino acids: CASSQSGQAYNEQFF. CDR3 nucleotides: TGTGCCAGCAGCCAATCCGGACAGGCCTACAATGAGCAGTTCTTC.

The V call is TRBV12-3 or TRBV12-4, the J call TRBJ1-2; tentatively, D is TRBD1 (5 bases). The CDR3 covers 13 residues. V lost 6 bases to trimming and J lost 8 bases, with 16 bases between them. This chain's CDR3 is CASSLGHGSGYTF. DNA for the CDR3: TGTGCCAGCAGCCTTGGACACGGGTCGGGCTACACCTTC.

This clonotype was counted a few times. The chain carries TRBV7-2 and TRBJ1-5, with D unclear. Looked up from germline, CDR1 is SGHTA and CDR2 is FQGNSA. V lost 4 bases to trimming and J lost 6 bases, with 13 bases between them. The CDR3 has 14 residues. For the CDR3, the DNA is TGTGCCAGCAGCTGGGTCGCGGGGAGTCAGCCCCAGCATTTT. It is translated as CASSWVAGSQPQHF.

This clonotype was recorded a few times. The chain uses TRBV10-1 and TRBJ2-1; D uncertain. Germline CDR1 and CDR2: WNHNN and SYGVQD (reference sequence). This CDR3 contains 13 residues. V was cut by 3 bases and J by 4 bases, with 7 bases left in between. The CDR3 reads CASSDGQYNEQFF. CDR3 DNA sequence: TGCGCCAGCAGTGACGGGCAGTACAATGAGCAGTTCTTC.

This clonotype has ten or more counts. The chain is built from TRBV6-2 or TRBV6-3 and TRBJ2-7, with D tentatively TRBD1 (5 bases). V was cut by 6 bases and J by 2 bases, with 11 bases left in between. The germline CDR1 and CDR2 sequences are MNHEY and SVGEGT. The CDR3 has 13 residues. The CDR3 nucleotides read TGTGCCAGCAGGCCCCCGGACACCTACGAGCAGTACGTC. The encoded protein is CASRPPDTYEQYV.

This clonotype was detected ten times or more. CDR3 bases: TGCGCCAGCAGCTTCGGGACTAGCGGGGAAGAGACCCAGTACTTC. Residues: CASSFGTSGEETQYF. The V and J genes are TRBV5-1 and TRBJ2-5; TRBD2 matches at 13 bases. The CDR3 spans 15 residues. V lost 2 bases, J lost 3 bases, and 1 base stayed unmatched. Looked up from germline, CDR1 is SGHRS and CDR2 is YFSETQ.

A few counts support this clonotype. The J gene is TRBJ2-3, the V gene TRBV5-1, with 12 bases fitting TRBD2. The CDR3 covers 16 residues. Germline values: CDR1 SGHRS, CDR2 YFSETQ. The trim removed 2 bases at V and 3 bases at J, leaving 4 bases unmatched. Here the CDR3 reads CASSFSTSGGTDTQYF. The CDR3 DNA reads TGCGCCAGCAGCTTTTCGACTAGCGGGGGAACAGATACGCAGTATTTT.

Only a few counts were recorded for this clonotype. CDR3 sequence: CASNGQGTDTQYF. The CDR3, as DNA: TGTGCCAGCAACGGACAGGGCACAGATACGCAGTATTTT. The rearrangement links TRBV6-2 or TRBV6-3 to TRBJ2-3, with 7 bases that match TRBD1. The CDR3 has 13 residues. CDR1 is MNHEY and CDR2 is SVGEGT in the germline V gene. The V segment lost 7 bases and the J segment 1 base; nucleotides outside the gene matches: 2.

Here the CDR3 DNA reads TGCAGTGCTAGTGCAAGATTTAGCATTAATGAAAAACTGTTTTTT. Protein sequence: CSASARFSINEKLFF. The chain employs TRBV20-1 and TRBJ1-4, with D unresolved. The CDR3 is 15 amino acids. The V gene's germline CDR1 is DFQATT and CDR2 SNEGSKA (reference sequence). The V and J ends lost 3 bases and 4 bases respectively, with 15 bases between them.

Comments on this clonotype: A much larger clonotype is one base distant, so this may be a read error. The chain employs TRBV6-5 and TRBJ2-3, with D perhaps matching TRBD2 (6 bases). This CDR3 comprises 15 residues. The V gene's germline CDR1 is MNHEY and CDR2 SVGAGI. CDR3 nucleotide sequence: TGTGCCAGCAGTTACTTCGCGACTAGTTCGGATAAGCAGTATTTT. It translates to CASSYFATSSDKQYF.

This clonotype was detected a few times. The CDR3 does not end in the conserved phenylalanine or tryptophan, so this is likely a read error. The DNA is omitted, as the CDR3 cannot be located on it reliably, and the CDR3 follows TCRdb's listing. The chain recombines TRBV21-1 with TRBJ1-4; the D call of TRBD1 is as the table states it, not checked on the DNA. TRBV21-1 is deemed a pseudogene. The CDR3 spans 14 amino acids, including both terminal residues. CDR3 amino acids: CASTRPTGRFAPGC.

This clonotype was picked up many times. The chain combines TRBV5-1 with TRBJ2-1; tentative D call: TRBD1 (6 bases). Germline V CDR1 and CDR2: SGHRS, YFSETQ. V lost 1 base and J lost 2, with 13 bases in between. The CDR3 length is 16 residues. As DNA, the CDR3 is TGCGCCAGCAGCTTGTCTCAGGGGATCACCTACAATGAGCAGTTCTTC. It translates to CASSLSQGITYNEQFF.

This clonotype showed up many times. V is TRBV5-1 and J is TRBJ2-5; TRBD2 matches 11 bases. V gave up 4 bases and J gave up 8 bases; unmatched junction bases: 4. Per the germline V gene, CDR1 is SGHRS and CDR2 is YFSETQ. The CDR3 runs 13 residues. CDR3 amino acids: CASSVGLAETQYF. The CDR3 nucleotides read TGCGCCAGCAGCGTGGGACTAGCGGAAACCCAGTACTTC. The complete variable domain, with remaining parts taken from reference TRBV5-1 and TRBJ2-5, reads KAGVTQTPRYLIKTRGQQVTLSCSPISGHRSVSWYQQTPGQGLQFLFEYFSETQRNKGNFPGRFSGRQFSNSRSEMNVSTLELGDSALYLCASSVGLAETQYFGPGTRLLVL.

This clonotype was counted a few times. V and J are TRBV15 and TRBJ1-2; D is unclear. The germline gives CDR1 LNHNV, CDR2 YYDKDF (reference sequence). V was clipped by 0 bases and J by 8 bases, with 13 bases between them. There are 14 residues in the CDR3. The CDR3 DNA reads TGTGCCACCAGCAGAGATTTTTCCCAACTCGGCTACACCTTC. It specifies CATSRDFSQLGYTF.

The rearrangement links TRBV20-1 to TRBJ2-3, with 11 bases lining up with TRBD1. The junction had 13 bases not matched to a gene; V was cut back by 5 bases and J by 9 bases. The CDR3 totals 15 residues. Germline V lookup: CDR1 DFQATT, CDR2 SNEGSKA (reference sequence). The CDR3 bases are TGCAGTGCTCCTCACCCCGGGACAGGGGGTTACACGCAGTATTTT. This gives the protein CSAPHPGTGGYTQYF.

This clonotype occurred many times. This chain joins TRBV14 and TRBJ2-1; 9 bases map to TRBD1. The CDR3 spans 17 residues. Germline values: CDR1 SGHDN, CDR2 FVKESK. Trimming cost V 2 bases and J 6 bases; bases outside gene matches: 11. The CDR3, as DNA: TGTGCCAGCAGCCAATACACCGGGACAGGGAAGCCCAATGAGCAGTTCTTC. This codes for CASSQYTGTGKPNEQFF.

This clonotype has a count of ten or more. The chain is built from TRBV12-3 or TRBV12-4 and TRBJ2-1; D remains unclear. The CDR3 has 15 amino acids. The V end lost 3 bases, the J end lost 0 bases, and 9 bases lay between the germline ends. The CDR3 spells CASSLGLSSYNEQFF. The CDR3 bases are TGTGCCAGCAGTTTGGGCTTGAGCTCCTACAATGAGCAGTTCTTC.

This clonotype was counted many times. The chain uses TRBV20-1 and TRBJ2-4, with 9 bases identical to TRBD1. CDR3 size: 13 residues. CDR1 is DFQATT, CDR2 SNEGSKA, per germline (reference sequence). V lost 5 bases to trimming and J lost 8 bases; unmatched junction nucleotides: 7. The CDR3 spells CSAVTGGEDIQYF. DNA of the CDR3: TGCAGTGCTGTTACAGGGGGCGAGGACATTCAGTACTTC.

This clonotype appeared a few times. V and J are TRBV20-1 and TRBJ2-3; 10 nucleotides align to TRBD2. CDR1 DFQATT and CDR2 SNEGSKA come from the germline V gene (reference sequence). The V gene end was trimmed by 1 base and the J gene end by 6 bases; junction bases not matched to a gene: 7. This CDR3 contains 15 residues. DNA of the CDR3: TGCAGTGCTAGAGGGACTAGCGGACAGCTGGATACGCAGTATTTT. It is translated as CSARGTSGQLDTQYF.

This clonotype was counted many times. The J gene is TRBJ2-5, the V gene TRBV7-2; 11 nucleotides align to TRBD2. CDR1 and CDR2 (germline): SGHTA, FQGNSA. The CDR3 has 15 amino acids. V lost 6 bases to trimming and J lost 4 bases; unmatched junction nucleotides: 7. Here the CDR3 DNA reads TGTGCCAGCAGTAGGGTCGGGACTAGCGGAGAGACCCAGTACTTC. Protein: CASSRVGTSGETQYF. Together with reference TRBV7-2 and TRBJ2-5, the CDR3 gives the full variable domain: GAGVSQSPSNKVTEKGKDVELRCDPISGHTALYWYRQSLGQGLEFLIYFQGNSAPDKSGLPSDRFSAERTGGSVSTLTIQRTQQEDSAVYLCASSRVGTSGETQYFGPGTRLLVL.

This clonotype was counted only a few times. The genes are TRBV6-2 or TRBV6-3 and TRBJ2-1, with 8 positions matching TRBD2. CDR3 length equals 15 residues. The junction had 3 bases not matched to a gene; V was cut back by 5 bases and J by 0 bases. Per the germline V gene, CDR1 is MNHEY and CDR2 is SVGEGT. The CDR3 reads CASSQLAVSYNEQFF. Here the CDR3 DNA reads TGTGCCAGCAGTCAACTAGCGGTCTCCTACAATGAGCAGTTCTTC.

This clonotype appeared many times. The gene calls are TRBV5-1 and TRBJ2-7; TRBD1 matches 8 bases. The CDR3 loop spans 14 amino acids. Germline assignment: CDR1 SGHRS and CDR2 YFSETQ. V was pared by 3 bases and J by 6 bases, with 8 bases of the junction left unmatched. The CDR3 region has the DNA TGCGCCAGCAGCTCCGACAGGGGAGGTCTCGAGCAGTACGTC. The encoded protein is CASSSDRGGLEQYV.

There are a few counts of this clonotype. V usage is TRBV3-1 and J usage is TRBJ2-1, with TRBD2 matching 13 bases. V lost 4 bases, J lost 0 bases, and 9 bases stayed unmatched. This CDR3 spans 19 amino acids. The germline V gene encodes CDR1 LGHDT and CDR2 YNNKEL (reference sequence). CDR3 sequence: CASSRQGTSGVSSYNEQFF. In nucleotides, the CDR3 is TGTGCCAGCAGCCGCCAAGGGACTAGCGGGGTTTCCTCCTACAATGAGCAGTTCTTC.

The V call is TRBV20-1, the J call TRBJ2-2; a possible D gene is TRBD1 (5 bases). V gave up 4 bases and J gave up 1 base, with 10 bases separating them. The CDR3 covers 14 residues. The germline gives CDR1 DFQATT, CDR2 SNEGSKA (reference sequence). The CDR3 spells CSAKNRKNTGELFF. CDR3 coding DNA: TGCAGTGCTAAAAACAGGAAGAACACCGGGGAGCTGTTTTTT.